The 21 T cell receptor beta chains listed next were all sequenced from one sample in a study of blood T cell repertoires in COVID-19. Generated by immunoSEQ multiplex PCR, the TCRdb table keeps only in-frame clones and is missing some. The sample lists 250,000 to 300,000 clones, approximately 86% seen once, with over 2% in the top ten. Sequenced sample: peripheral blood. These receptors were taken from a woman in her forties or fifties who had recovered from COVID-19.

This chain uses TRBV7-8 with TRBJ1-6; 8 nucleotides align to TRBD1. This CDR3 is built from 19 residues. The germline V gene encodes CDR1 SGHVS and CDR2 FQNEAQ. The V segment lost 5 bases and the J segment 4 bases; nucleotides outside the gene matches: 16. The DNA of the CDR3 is TGTGCCAGCAGCCCCTCAGGACAGGGCGCACCCGATTATAATTCACCCCTCCACTTT. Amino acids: CASSPSGQGAPDYNSPLHF. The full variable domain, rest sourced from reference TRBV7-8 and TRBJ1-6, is GAGVSQSPRYKVAKRGQDVALRCDPISGHVSLFWYQQALGQGPEFLTYFQNEAQLDKSGLPSDRFFAERPEGSVSTLKIQRTQQEDSAVYLCASSPSGQGAPDYNSPLHFGNGTRLTVT.

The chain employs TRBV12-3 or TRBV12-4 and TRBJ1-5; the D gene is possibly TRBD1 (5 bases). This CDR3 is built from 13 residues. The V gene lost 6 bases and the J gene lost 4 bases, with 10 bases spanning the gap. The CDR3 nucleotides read TGTGCCAGCAGACCCGCAGGGAATCAGCCCCAGCATTTT. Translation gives CASRPAGNQPQHF.

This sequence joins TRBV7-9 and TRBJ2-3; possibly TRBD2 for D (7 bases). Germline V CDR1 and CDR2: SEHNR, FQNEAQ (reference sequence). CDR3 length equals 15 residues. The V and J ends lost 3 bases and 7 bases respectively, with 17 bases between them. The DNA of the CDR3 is TGTGCCAGCAGCTTTTCGGGGGGCACCAATTATACGCAGTATTTT. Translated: CASSFSGGTNYTQYF.

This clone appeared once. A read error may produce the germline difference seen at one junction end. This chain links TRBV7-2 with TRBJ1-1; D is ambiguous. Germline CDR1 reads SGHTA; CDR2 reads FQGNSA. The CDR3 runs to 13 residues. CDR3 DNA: TGTGCCAGCAGTTTAGGTTGGAGCACTGAAGCTTTCTTT. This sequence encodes CASSLGWSTEAFF.

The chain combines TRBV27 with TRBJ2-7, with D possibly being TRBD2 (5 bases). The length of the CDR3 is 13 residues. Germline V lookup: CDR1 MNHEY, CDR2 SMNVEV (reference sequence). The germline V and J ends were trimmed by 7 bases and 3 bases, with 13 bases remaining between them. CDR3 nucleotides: TGTGCCAGCACCCCACTAGGTGGCTACGAGCAGTACTTC. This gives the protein CASTPLGGYEQYF.

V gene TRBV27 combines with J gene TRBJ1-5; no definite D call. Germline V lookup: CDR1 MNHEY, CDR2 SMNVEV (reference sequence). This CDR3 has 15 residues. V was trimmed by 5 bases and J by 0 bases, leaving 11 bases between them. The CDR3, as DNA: TGTGCCAGCAGTGAAACAAGACTTAGCAATCAGCCCCAGCATTTT. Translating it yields CASSETRLSNQPQHF.

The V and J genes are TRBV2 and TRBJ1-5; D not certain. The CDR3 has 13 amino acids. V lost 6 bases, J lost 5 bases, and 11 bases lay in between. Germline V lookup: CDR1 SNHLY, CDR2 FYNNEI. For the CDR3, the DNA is TGTGCCAGCAGGAAACAGAGAGATCAGCCCCAGCATTTT. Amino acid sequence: CASRKQRDQPQHF.

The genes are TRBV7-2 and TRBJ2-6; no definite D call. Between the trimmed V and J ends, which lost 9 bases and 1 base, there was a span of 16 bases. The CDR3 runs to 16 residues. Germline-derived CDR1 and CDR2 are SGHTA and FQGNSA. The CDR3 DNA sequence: TGTGCCAGTACGTTTGGTCTCCGGTCTGGGGCCAACGTCCTGACTTTC. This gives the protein CASTFGLRSGANVLTF. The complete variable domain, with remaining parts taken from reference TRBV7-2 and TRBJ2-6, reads GAGVSQSPSNKVTEKGKDVELRCDPISGHTALYWYRQSLGQGLEFLIYFQGNSAPDKSGLPSDRFSAERTGGSVSTLTIQRTQQEDSAVYLCASTFGLRSGANVLTFGAGSRLTVL.

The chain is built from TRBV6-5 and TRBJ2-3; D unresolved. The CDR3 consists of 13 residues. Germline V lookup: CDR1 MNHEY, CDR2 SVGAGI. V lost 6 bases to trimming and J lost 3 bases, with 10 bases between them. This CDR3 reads CASRLPGTDTQYF. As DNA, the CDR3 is TGTGCCAGCAGACTACCCGGGACAGATACGCAGTATTTT.

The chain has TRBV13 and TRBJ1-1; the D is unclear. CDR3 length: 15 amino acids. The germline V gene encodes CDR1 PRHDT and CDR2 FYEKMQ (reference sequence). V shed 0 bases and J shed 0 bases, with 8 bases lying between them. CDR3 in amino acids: CASSLGGEMNTEAFF. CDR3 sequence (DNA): TGTGCCAGCAGCTTAGGCGGGGAAATGAACACTGAAGCTTTCTTT.

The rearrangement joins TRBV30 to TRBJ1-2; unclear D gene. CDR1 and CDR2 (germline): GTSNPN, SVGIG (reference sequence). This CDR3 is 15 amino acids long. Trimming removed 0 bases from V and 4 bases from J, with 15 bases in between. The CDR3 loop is CAWSVHNSPLYGYTF. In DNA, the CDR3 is TGTGCCTGGAGTGTACATAACAGCCCCCTCTATGGCTACACCTTC.

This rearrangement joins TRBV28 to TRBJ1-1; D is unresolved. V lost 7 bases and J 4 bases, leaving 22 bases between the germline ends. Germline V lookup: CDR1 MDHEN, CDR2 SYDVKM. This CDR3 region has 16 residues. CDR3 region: CASTYQPQVRGTEAFF. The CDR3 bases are TGTGCCAGCACCTACCAACCCCAGGTTCGGGGCACTGAAGCTTTCTTT.

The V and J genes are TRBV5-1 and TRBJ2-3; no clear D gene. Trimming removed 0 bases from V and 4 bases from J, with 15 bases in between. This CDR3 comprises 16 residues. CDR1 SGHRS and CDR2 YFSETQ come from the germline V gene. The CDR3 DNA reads TGCGCCAGCAGCTTGGTAGGTGGGCTGGGTCCAGATACGCAGTATTTT. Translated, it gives CASSLVGGLGPDTQYF.

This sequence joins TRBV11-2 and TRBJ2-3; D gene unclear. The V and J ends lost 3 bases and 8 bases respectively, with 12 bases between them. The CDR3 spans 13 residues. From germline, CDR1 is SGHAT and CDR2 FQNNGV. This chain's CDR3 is CASSFLLTSTQYF. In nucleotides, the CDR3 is TGTGCCAGCAGCTTTTTACTAACCTCTACGCAGTATTTT.

The CDR3, as DNA: TGTGCCAGCAGTCGGGACTTCTTGGGGACCCAGTACTTC. It codes for CASSRDFLGTQYF. The rearrangement uses TRBV6-1 and TRBJ2-5, with D possibly TRBD2 on 6 matching bases. CDR3 length: 13 residues. In germline, CDR1 is MNHNS, CDR2 SASEGT. The germline V and J ends were trimmed by 5 bases and 7 bases, with 14 bases remaining between them.

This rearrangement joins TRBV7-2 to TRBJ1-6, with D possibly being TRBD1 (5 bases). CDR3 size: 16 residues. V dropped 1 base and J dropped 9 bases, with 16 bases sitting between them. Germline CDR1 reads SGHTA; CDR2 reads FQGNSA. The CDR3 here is CASSLVGGTFISPLHF. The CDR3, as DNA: TGTGCCAGCAGCTTAGTTGGAGGGACCTTTATTTCACCCCTCCACTTT.

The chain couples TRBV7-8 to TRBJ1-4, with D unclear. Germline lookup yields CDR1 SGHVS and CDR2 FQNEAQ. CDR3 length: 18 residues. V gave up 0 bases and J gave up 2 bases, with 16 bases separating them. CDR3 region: CASSLASFWVETNEKLFF. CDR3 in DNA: TGTGCCAGCAGCTTAGCCTCTTTTTGGGTGGAGACTAATGAAAAACTGTTTTTT.

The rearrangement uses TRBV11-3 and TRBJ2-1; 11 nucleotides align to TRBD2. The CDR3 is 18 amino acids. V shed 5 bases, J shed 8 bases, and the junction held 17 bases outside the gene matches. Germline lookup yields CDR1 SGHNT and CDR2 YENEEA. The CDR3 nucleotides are TGTGCCAGCAGCCCCGCTAGCGGGGGGCCGGTTTTAGGCGATGAGCAGTTCTTC. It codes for CASSPASGGPVLGDEQFF.

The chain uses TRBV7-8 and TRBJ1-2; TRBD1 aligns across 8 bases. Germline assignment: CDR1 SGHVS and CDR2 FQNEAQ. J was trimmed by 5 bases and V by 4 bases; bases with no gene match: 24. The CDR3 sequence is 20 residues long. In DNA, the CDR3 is TGTGCCAGCAGCTCCCGGGACAGGCGGGGTCCAACGTCCAGTATTTATGGCTACACCTTC. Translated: CASSSRDRRGPTSSIYGYTF.

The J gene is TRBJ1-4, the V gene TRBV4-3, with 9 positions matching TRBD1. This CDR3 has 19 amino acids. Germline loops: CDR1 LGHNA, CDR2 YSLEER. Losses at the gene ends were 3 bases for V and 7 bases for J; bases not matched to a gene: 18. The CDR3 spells CASSQDPGTGSIGGEKLFF. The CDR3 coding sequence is TGCGCCAGCAGCCAGGACCCCGGGACAGGGTCGATAGGAGGTGAAAAACTGTTTTTT.

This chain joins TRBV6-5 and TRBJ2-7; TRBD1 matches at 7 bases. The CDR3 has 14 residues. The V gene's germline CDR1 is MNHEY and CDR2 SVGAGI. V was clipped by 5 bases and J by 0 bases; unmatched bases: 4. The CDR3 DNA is TGTGCCAGCAGTACCGGGACAGCCTCCTACGAGCAGTACTTC. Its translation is CASSTGTASYEQYF.